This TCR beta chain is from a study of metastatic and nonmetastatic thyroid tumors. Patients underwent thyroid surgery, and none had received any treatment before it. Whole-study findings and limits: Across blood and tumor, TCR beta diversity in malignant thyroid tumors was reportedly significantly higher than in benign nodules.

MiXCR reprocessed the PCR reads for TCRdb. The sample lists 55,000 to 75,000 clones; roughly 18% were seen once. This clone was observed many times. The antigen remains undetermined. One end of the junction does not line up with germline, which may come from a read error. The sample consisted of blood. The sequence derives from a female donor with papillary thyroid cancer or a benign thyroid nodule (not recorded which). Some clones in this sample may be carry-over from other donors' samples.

The DNA for the CDR3 is TGCAGTGCTACGACAGGGAGGGTAGCAGTCTTT. Its protein product is CSATTGRVAVF. The V call is TRBV20-1, the J call TRBJ1-1; 7 bases agree with TRBD1. In germline, CDR1 is DFQATT, CDR2 SNEGSKA (reference sequence). This CDR3 region has 11 residues.